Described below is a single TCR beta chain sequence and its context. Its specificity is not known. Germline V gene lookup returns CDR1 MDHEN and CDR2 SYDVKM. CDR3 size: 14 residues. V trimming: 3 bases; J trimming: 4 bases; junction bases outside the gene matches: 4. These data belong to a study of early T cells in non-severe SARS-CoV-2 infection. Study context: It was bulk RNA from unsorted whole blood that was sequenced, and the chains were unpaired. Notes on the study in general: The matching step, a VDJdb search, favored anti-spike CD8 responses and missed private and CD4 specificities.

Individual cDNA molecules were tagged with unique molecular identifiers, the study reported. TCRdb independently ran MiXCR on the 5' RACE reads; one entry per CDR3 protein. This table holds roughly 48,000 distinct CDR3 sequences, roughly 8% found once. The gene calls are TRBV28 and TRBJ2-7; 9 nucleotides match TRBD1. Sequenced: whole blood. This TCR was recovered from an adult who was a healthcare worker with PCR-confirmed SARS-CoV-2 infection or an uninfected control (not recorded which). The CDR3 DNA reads TGTGCCAGCAGTTTCACGGGACAGGGATACGAGCAGTACTTC. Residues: CASSFTGQGYEQYF.